The rows below give T cell receptor beta chains drawn from one sample of a study of blood T cell repertoires in COVID-19. Libraries were prepared by immunoSEQ multiplex PCR; TCRdb keeps only in-frame clonotypes and omits some of them. Among 250,000 to 350,000 clones listed, approximately 90% were seen once. Material: peripheral blood. These receptors came from a woman under 40 who had recovered from COVID-19. Each CDR3 is given with its conserved first and last residue. Fields, in order: clone size, D gene, V gene, J gene, CDR3 protein, CDR3 DNA. D genes are given only for firm matches. Clone size is shown for a subset of rows, as once, few, many or a class of expanded clone.

NA,TRBD2,TRBV19,TRBJ2-1,CASSIRTSGGVSGEQFF,TGTGCCAGTAGTATTCGGACTAGCGGGGGGGTTTCAGGAGAGCAGTTCTTC
NA,TRBD1,TRBV7-6,TRBJ1-2,CASSLTARTGGKDYGYTF,TGTGCCAGCAGCCTGACCGCCAGGACAGGGGGAAAGGACTATGGCTACACCTTC
once,NA,TRBV4-3,TRBJ1-2,CASSQAGGYGYTF,TGCGCCAGCAGCCAAGCCGGGGGCTATGGCTACACCTTC
NA,NA,TRBV6-5,TRBJ2-1,CASSYGAAMYNEQFF,TGTGCCAGCAGTTACGGGGCAGCAATGTACAATGAGCAGTTCTTC
NA,NA,TRBV15,TRBJ1-2,CATSRETVHYGYTF,TGTGCCACCAGCAGAGAAACGGTTCACTATGGCTACACCTTC
NA,TRBD2,TRBV6-5,TRBJ2-1,CATSGVVYNEQFF,TGTGCCACGAGCGGGGTCGTCTACAATGAGCAGTTCTTC
NA,TRBD1,TRBV3-1/TRBV3-2,TRBJ1-1,CASSHYRGQGAIGRTEAFF,TGTGCCAGCAGCCACTACCGAGGACAGGGGGCGATTGGGCGCACTGAAGCTTTCTTT
NA,TRBD2,TRBV5-4,TRBJ2-7,CASSFGTSGGYNPYEQYF,TGTGCCAGCAGCTTTGGGACTAGCGGGGGGTACAATCCCTACGAGCAGTACTTC
NA,TRBD2,TRBV5-1,TRBJ2-5,CASSFGTSGEETQYF,TGCGCCAGCAGCTTCGGGACTAGCGGGGAAGAGACCCAGTACTTC
NA,TRBD1,TRBV29-1,TRBJ1-2,CSVTGDYGYTF,TGCAGCGTGACAGGGGACTATGGCTACACCTTC
NA,TRBD1,TRBV5-6,TRBJ1-6,CASSPSGSGGNSPLHF,TGTGCCAGCAGCCCTTCTGGTTCAGGGGGAAATTCACCCCTCCACTTT
NA,TRBD1,TRBV5-1,TRBJ2-7,CASSTGQGSEQYF,TGCGCCAGCAGCACGGGACAGGGAAGCGAGCAGTACTTC
few,NA,TRBV27,TRBJ2-7,CASSSGSRHEQYF,TGTGCCAGCAGTTCCGGGTCCAGACACGAGCAGTACTTC
once,TRBD1,TRBV10-2,TRBJ2-1,CATSGTGGDEQFF,TGCGCCACTTCAGGGACAGGGGGCGATGAGCAGTTCTTC
NA,NA,TRBV7-9,TRBJ1-1,CASSLGAAAEQEAFF,TGTGCCAGCAGCTTGGGGGCCGCAGCGGAGCAAGAAGCTTTCTTT
NA,NA,TRBV3-1/TRBV3-2,TRBJ1-6,CASSAQGINSPLHF,TGTGCCAGCAGCGCCCAGGGCATCAATTCACCCCTCCACTTT
NA,NA,TRBV19,TRBJ1-5,CASSIDSPGSQPQHF,TGTGCCAGTAGTATAGATTCTCCAGGCTCACAGCCCCAGCATTTT